A selection of T cell receptor beta chains follows, all from one sample in a study of HIV-infected patients and healthy controls. One entry per CDR3 protein results from TCRdb running MiXCR on the 5' RACE reads. The data hold 11,000 or so distinct CDR3 sequences, with 5.1% observed a single time. Sequenced material: blood. The source of these receptors is an adult in good health. CDR3s include the opening cysteine and the closing phenylalanine or tryptophan. The D gene is left open where the match is weak. Rows give clone size only sometimes, using once, few, many, or a class for an expanded clone.

j_call clone_size d_call v_call cdr3_nt cdr3_aa
TRBJ2-7 many TRBD1 TRBV6-1 TGTGCCAGCAGGAGTGGGACAGGGGGCCACGAGCAGTACTTC CASRSGTGGHEQYF
TRBJ1-4 medium-sized - TRBV7-9 TGTGCCAGCAGCTTATCGACAAGACCTACAACTAATGAAAAACTGTTTTTT CASSLSTRPTTNEKLFF
TRBJ1-2 few TRBD1 TRBV5-1 TGCGCCAGCAGTGGGACAGTGGATGGCTACACCTTC CASSGTVDGYTF
TRBJ2-2 many TRBD2 TRBV7-8 TGTGCCAGCAGCTTAATTGGGACTAGTTTTGACGGGGAGCTGTTTTTT CASSLIGTSFDGELFF
TRBJ1-1 many TRBD1 TRBV27 TGTGCCAGCCGCCAACAGGGGGCTAACACTGAAGCTTTCTTT CASRQQGANTEAFF
TRBJ2-5 medium-sized TRBD1 TRBV6-5 TGTGCCAGCAGTGCGGACAGGGGGCAGGAGACCCAGTACTTC CASSADRGQETQYF
TRBJ1-2 - - TRBV5-1 TGCGCCAGCAGGCCGGACGGCGGATTACCCTATGGCTACACCTTC CASRPDGGLPYGYTF
TRBJ2-7 many TRBD1 TRBV12-3/TRBV12-4 TGTGCCAGCAGCCCCGGACAGGGTTTCTACGAGCAGTACTTC CASSPGQGFYEQYF
TRBJ2-1 medium-sized TRBD1 TRBV5-1 TGCGCCAGCAGCCGAGAAAACAGGGGCTCCTACAATGAGCAGTTCTTC CASSRENRGSYNEQFF
TRBJ1-5 many TRBD1 TRBV6-2/TRBV6-3 TGTGCCAGCAGTTCGACAGGGACGGGCAATCAGCCCCAGCATTTT CASSSTGTGNQPQHF
TRBJ2-7 few - TRBV27 TGTGCCAGCAGTCACACGACAGGGAGGGCCTACGAGCAGTACTTC CASSHTTGRAYEQYF
TRBJ1-2 many - TRBV5-4 TGTGCCAGCAGCTCGACAGGAACCTATGGCTACACCTTC CASSSTGTYGYTF
TRBJ1-5 medium-sized TRBD1 TRBV19 TGTGCCAGTAGTCCGGGACAGTATAGCAATCAGCCCCAGCATTTT CASSPGQYSNQPQHF
TRBJ2-7 many TRBD2 TRBV6-2/TRBV6-3 TGTGCCAGCAGTTACTCGGCGGGGGGGGCATACGAGCAGTACTTC CASSYSAGGAYEQYF
TRBJ1-1 many - TRBV5-1 TGCGCCAGCAGCTACGGTGGGAACACTGAAGCTTTCTTT CASSYGGNTEAFF
TRBJ2-2 many - TRBV5-4 TGTGCCAGCAGCTTAACCAGGGGTGGCGGGGAGCTGTTTTTT CASSLTRGGGELFF
TRBJ1-2 many - TRBV4-1 TGCGCCAGCAGCCAAGACAGTTATGGCTACACCTTC CASSQDSYGYTF
TRBJ2-3 - - TRBV20-1 TGCAGTGCTAGAGCGAACAGGGGGGGGGGCTCCACAGATACGCAGTATTTT CSARANRGGGSTDTQYF
TRBJ1-5 medium-sized TRBD1 TRBV2 TGTGCCAGCGCTACCTTACAGGGGCTACCCCAGCATTTT CASATLQGLPQHF
TRBJ2-2 many TRBD2 TRBV6-4 TGTGCCAGCAGTGACTCGCGGGGGGGCCACGCCGGGGAGCTGTTTTTT CASSDSRGGHAGELFF
TRBJ2-1 medium-sized - TRBV6-5 TGTGCAACCGGGACCCCATCATTTGTGCAGTTCTTC CATGTPSFVQFF
TRBJ2-3 many TRBD2 TRBV5-6 TGTGCCAGCAGCTTCCCTAGCGGGGGGTTGACAGATACGCAGTATTTT CASSFPSGGLTDTQYF
TRBJ1-1 medium-sized - TRBV20-1 TGCAGTGCCGGTGGGGGGAACACTGAAGCTTTCTTT CSAGGGNTEAFF
TRBJ1-6 few - TRBV5-1 TGCGCCAGCAGCCCGGGTGATGATTCACCCCTCCACTTT CASSPGDDSPLHF
TRBJ1-4 many - TRBV12-3/TRBV12-4 TGTGCCAGCAGTGGGGGGCGGAATGAAAAACTGTTTTTT CASSGGRNEKLFF
TRBJ1-1 many TRBD1 TRBV6-6 TGTGCCAGCAGTCGGGGACAGCATGAAGGAGAAGCTTTCTTT CASSRGQHEGEAFF
TRBJ2-7 many - TRBV6-2/TRBV6-3 TGTGCCAGCAGTACCGGAAGGGGGATCTCCTACGAGCAGTACTTC CASSTGRGISYEQYF
TRBJ1-1 few TRBD1 TRBV6-1 TGTGCCAGCAGTGGTACAGGGGTTACTGAAGCTTTCTTT CASSGTGVTEAFF
TRBJ1-5 medium-sized TRBD1 TRBV29-1 TGCAGCGTTCTATCCCAGGGGGGGAATCAGCCCCAGCATTTT CSVLSQGGNQPQHF
TRBJ2-1 many TRBD2 TRBV7-9 TGTGCCAGCAGCGGAATACTAGCGGGGGGATTTGGGGAGCAGTTCTTC CASSGILAGGFGEQFF
TRBJ2-1 - - TRBV5-1 TGCGCCAGCAGAGACGGACACTCCTACAATGAGCAGTTCTTC CASRDGHSYNEQFF
TRBJ1-1 many - TRBV6-5 TGTGCCAGCAGGAGAGTATCTGAAGCTTTCTTT CASRRVSEAFF
TRBJ1-2 - TRBD1 TRBV7-6 TGTGCCAGCAGCCCTGTATCGACAGGGGCTAACTATGGCTACACCTTC CASSPVSTGANYGYTF
TRBJ1-4 many - TRBV13 TGTGCCAGCAGCCAAGGACAGCAAGAGGATGAAAAACTGTTTTTT CASSQGQQEDEKLFF
TRBJ1-2 many TRBD1 TRBV12-3/TRBV12-4 TGTGCCAGCGGACCCCCAGGGGGTCATGACGGCTACACCTTC CASGPPGGHDGYTF
TRBJ1-4 - TRBD1 TRBV5-1 TGCGCCAGCAGCTTGGGAGGACAGGGTGGTGAAAAACTGTTTTTT CASSLGGQGGEKLFF
TRBJ2-3 medium-sized - TRBV4-1 TGCGCCAGCAGCCAAGATACTGGGGGGACGCGGGATACGCAGTATTTT CASSQDTGGTRDTQYF